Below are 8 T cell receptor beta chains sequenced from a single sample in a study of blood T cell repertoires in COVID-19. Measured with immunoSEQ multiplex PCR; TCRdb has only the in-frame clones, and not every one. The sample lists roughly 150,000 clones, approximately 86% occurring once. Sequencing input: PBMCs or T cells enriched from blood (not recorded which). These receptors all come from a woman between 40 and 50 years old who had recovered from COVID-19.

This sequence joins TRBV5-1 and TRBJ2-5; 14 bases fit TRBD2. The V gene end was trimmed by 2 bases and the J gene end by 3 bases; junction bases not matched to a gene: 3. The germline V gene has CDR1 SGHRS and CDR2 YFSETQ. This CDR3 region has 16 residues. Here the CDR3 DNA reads TGCGCCAGCAGCTTTGGGACTAGCGGGAGTAAAGAGACCCAGTACTTC. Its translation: CASSFGTSGSKETQYF.

The CDR3 nucleotides are TGTGCCAGCAGTTATTCGCCATCTACAGGGGTTAACTATGGCTACACCTTC. Its protein product is CASSYSPSTGVNYGYTF. The chain combines TRBV11-2 with TRBJ1-2, with TRBD1 matching over 7 bases. Germline lookup yields CDR1 SGHAT and CDR2 FQNNGV. CDR3 length: 17 residues. V lost 6 bases, J lost 1 base, and 14 bases stayed unmatched.

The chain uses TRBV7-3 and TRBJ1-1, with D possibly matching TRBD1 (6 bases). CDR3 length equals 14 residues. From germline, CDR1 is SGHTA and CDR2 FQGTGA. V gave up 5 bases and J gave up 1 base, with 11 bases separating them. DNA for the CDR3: TGTGCCAGCAGCCCCTCGGGACAGAACACTGAAGCTTTCTTT. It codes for CASSPSGQNTEAFF.

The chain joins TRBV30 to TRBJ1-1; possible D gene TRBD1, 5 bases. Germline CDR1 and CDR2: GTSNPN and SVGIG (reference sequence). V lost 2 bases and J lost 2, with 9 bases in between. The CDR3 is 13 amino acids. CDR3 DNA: TGTGCCTGGAGTATAACAGGTAACACTGAAGCTTTCTTT. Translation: CAWSITGNTEAFF.

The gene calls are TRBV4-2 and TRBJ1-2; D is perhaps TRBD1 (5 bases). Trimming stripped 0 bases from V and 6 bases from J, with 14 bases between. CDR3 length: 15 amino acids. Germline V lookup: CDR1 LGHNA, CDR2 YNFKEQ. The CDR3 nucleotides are TGTGCCAGCAGCCAAGATGGAGGGGTTGTTGATGGCTACACCTTC. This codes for CASSQDGGVVDGYTF.

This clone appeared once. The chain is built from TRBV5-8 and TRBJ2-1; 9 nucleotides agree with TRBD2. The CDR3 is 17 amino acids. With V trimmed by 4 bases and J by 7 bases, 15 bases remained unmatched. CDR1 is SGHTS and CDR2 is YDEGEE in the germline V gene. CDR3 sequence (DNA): TGTGCCAGCAGCACCACAAATCTAGCGGGGACAACGAATGAGCAGTTCTTC. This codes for CASSTTNLAGTTNEQFF.

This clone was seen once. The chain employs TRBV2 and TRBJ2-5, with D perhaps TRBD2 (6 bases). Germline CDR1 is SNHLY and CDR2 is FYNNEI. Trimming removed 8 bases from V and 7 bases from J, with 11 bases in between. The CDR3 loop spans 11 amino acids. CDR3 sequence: CASSLARTQYF. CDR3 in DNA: TGTGCCAGCTCCCTAGCGCGGACCCAGTACTTC. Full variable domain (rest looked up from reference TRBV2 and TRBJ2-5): EPEVTQTPSHQVTQMGQEVILRCVPISNHLYFYWYRQILGQKVEFLVSFYNNEISEKSEIFDDQFSVERPDGSNFTLKIRSTKLEDSAMYFCASSLARTQYFGPGTRLLVL.

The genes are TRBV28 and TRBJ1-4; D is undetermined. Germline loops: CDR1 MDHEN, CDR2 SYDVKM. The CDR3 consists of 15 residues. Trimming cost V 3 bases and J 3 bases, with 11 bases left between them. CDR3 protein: CASSLVSGSNEKLFF. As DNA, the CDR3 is TGTGCCAGCAGTTTGGTGTCGGGGTCTAATGAAAAACTGTTTTTT.